This is a list of T cell receptor beta chains from one sample in a study of blood T cell repertoires in COVID-19. Only in-frame clones appear in the TCRdb table, and some are missing; sequencing was by immunoSEQ multiplex PCR. The table shows about 250,000 clones, with 70% to 80% occurring only once. The sequencing sample was made of peripheral blood. The receptors originated from an elderly woman with acute or convalescent COVID-19. CDR3s include the opening cysteine and the closing phenylalanine or tryptophan. The D gene is left open where the match is weak. Not every row has a clone size; where given, it reads once, few, many or a size class.

V gene	J gene	D gene	clone size	CDR3 DNA	CDR3 protein
TRBV6-4	TRBJ2-3	.	.	TGTGCCAGCAGCAGAGGACTTTTCACAGATACGCAGTATTTT	CASSRGLFTDTQYF
TRBV18	TRBJ1-6	TRBD1	few	TGTGCCAGCTCACCACCCGGACAGGGTTCTACTTCACCCCTCCACTTT	CASSPPGQGSTSPLHF
TRBV10-2	TRBJ1-1	.	.	TGCGCCAGCAGTGAGAGCGGGGGGCGGTTTTCTGAAGCTTTCTTT	CASSESGGRFSEAFF
TRBV25-1	TRBJ2-5	TRBD2	.	TGTGCCAGCAGTGATGATACCGGGACTAGCGGGCATCAAGAGACCCAGTACTTC	CASSDDTGTSGHQETQYF
TRBV10-3	TRBJ1-6	.	.	TGTGCCATCAGTGAGTCGATCGCAGGGCAGGGGAATTCACCCCTCCACTTT	CAISESIAGQGNSPLHF
TRBV6-2/TRBV6-3	TRBJ1-5	TRBD1	few	TGTGCCAGCAGTCCCCGGGACAGGGTTAGGCAGCCCCAGCATTTT	CASSPRDRVRQPQHF
TRBV5-1	TRBJ2-1	.	.	TGCGCCAGCAGCTCTCCCCATATCAGAACCTACAATGAGCAGTTCTTC	CASSSPHIRTYNEQFF
TRBV5-1	TRBJ1-5	TRBD1	.	TGCGCCAGCAGCTTGGGCGCAACAGGGGCGGAAAATCAGCCCCAGCATTTT	CASSLGATGAENQPQHF
TRBV10-1	TRBJ2-1	TRBD2	.	TGCGCCAGCAGAGGGACTAGCGGGGGGGCTGGACCCTACAATGAGCAGTTCTTC	CASRGTSGGAGPYNEQFF
TRBV2	TRBJ1-3	.	.	TGTGCCAGCAGGCCGGGACAATCTGGAAACACCATATATTTT	CASRPGQSGNTIYF
TRBV5-1	TRBJ2-2	TRBD1	.	TGCGCCAGCAGCTTGTTGGGACAGGGCGACACCGGGGAGCTGTTTTTT	CASSLLGQGDTGELFF
TRBV12-3/TRBV12-4	TRBJ2-5	.	.	TGTGCCAGCAGCAGGCTAGGGGGAGAGACCCAGTACTTC	CASSRLGGETQYF
TRBV25-1	TRBJ1-2	.	.	TGTGCCAGCACCCTCACAGGGCTGGGCGGCTACACCTTC	CASTLTGLGGYTF
TRBV27	TRBJ2-7	.	.	TGTGCCAGCAGCCTACAGAGGGGGACCCTGACGTACGAGCAGTACTTC	CASSLQRGTLTYEQYF
TRBV7-2	TRBJ1-5	.	.	TGTGCCAGCAGCCGGCCAGGGGGCAATCAGCCCCAGCATTTT	CASSRPGGNQPQHF
TRBV9	TRBJ2-5	TRBD2	.	TGTGCCAGCAGCCCGGGACTAGCGGGAGGGGGAGGAGAGACCCAGTACTTC	CASSPGLAGGGGETQYF
TRBV5-4	TRBJ2-7	TRBD2	.	TGTGCCAGCAGCCTCCTCGCGGGGGGGGACGAGCAGTACTTC	CASSLLAGGDEQYF
TRBV7-2	TRBJ2-5	.	.	TGTGCCAGCAGCTTACGGGCGCAGGGGCCGGAGACCCAGTACTTC	CASSLRAQGPETQYF
TRBV18	TRBJ1-6	.	.	TGTGCCAGCTCACCTCAAGGGTACCTAGCGGGGTCACCCCTCCACTTT	CASSPQGYLAGSPLHF
TRBV18	TRBJ1-1	.	.	TGTGCCAGCTCCCCGGACGGGGTGGGGACTGAAGCTTTCTTT	CASSPDGVGTEAFF
TRBV5-5	TRBJ2-7	TRBD1	.	TGTGCCAGCAGCTTCCGGGACAGGGGTTACGAGCAGTACTTC	CASSFRDRGYEQYF
TRBV29-1	TRBJ2-1	TRBD2	.	TGCAGCACGCCGCGGGGGGCAAGCTCCTACAATGAGCAGTTCTTC	CSTPRGASSYNEQFF
TRBV10-3	TRBJ2-7	TRBD2	.	TGTGCCATCAGTGGGGGACTAGACTACGAGCAGTACTTC	CAISGGLDYEQYF
TRBV5-1	TRBJ2-2	TRBD2	.	TGCGCCAGCAGCACGGGACTAGCGGGAGTAGGCACCGGGGAGCTGTTTTTT	CASSTGLAGVGTGELFF